The T cell receptor beta chain described here comes from a study of T cells in Graves' hyperthyroidism and ophthalmopathy. Background on the study: Before any treatment, at initial diagnosis, peripheral blood was collected.

The TCR beta CDR3 regions underwent amplification using RNA transcripts as the source. The TCR CDR3 was amplified in a first-round RT-PCR using the HTBI primer set. Each CDR3 protein is one row after TCRdb ran MiXCR on the multiplex PCR reads. The sample consists of around 700,000 distinct CDR3 sequences, around a sixth of them appearing once. This clonotype was detected many times. Its cognate antigen is unknown. Findings and caveats of the study: Most clonotypes expanded in thyroid above 0.001 were likewise present in blood. The authors' 13 V-J model separated ophthalmopathy from stable hyperthyroidism.

V lost 6 bases and J lost 11, with 16 bases in between. The CDR3 spans 12 residues. Germline V gene sequence: CDR1 SNHLY, CDR2 FYNNEI. In patients aged 18 to 65, hyperthyroidism was newly diagnosed, with duration under 2 months. This clonotype originated in a woman aged 50 to 65 with Graves' hyperthyroidism that later progressed to Graves' ophthalmopathy. This chain uses TRBV2 with TRBJ1-1; D remains ambiguous. Sequenced input: blood. The CDR3 here is CASRAGLNAAFF. CDR3 nucleotides: TGTGCCAGCAGAGCGGGCCTAAATGCGGCTTTCTTT. Variable domain in full (rest from reference TRBV2 and TRBJ1-1): EPEVTQTPSHQVTQMGQEVILRCVPISNHLYFYWYRQILGQKVEFLVSFYNNEISEKSEIFDDQFSVERPDGSNFTLKIRSTKLEDSAMYFCASRAGLNAAFFGQGTRLTVV.